One sample yielded the 18 T cell receptor beta chains listed below, sequenced in a study of response to subunit inactivated influenza vaccine. Each CDR3 protein gets one entry after TCRdb re-called the RT-PCR reads with MiXCR. This table holds approximately 500,000 distinct CDR3 sequences, under 15% found once. The specimen comprised PBMCs from blood, sampled 45 days after vaccination. All receptors come from a man over 45 who received an inactivated influenza vaccine.

Of note for this clonotype: This may be a read error, as it is one base from a much larger clone. This rearrangement joins TRBV4-2 to TRBJ1-1, with D unclear. This CDR3 comprises 14 residues. Germline CDR1 reads LGHNA; CDR2 reads YNFKEQ. Trimming left V 4 bases short and J 6 bases short, with 15 bases between. The chain's CDR3 is CASSPGRKSAEAFF. CDR3 DNA sequence: TGTGCCAGCAGCCCTGGACGGAAGAGCGCTGAAGCTTTCTTT.

This clonotype occurred a few times. V gene TRBV6-1 combines with J gene TRBJ1-6, with 9 positions matching TRBD1. Trimming removed 7 bases from V and 9 bases from J; junction bases left unmatched: 10. Germline V gives CDR1 MNHNS, CDR2 SASEGT. The CDR3 totals 15 residues. CDR3 sequence (DNA): TGTGCCAGCACCGTAAGGGGGACAGGGAGTTCACCCCTCCACTTT. It translates to CASTVRGTGSSPLHF.

The sample holds many counts of this clonotype. The V and J genes are TRBV12-3 or TRBV12-4 and TRBJ2-5; perhaps TRBD1 as D (6 bases). The CDR3 is 16 residues long. The V gene lost 3 bases and the J gene lost 1 base, with 15 bases spanning the gap. This chain's CDR3 is CASSFEQGRSQETQYF. Written as DNA, the CDR3 is TGTGCCAGCAGTTTTGAACAGGGAAGGTCCCAAGAGACCCAGTACTTC.

This clonotype was seen only a few times. The chain is built from TRBV7-2 and TRBJ1-6, with D perhaps matching TRBD1 (5 bases). This CDR3 contains 15 residues. Germline-derived CDR1 and CDR2 are SGHTA and FQGNSA. Trimming left V 0 bases short and J 7 bases short, with 10 bases between. The CDR3 loop reads CASSLARVRNSPLHF. The CDR3 DNA is TGTGCCAGCAGCTTAGCCAGGGTTCGGAATTCACCCCTCCACTTT.

The V and J genes are TRBV12-3 or TRBV12-4 and TRBJ1-4, with D maybe TRBD1 (5 bases). V lost 6 bases and J 3 bases, leaving 14 bases between the germline ends. The CDR3 runs 15 residues. The CDR3 DNA follows: TGTGCCAGCAGCCCCCTCGGGACCGCTAATGAAAAACTGTTTTTT. This codes for CASSPLGTANEKLFF.

This clonotype was seen repeatedly, ten times or more. The chain carries TRBV5-1 and TRBJ2-1; perhaps TRBD2 as D (5 bases). The CDR3 totals 16 residues. The V gene's germline CDR1 is SGHRS and CDR2 YFSETQ. The germline V and J ends were trimmed by 4 bases and 3 bases, with 17 bases remaining between them. CDR3 loop: CASSPSTGISYNEQFF. CDR3 nucleotides: TGCGCCAGCAGCCCGTCGACGGGGATAAGCTACAATGAGCAGTTCTTC.

This clonotype was recorded a few times. The chain employs TRBV20-1 and TRBJ2-7; TRBD1 aligns across 12 bases. CDR3 size: 14 residues. Germline V CDR1 and CDR2: DFQATT, SNEGSKA (reference sequence). J gave up 6 bases and V 6 bases, and 9 bases lay outside the gene matches. CDR3 region: CSASRDRGRGEQYF. The CDR3, as DNA: TGCAGTGCCAGCCGGGACAGGGGGCGCGGCGAGCAGTACTTC.

The rearrangement joins TRBV20-1 to TRBJ2-7; D remains unclear. V was shortened by 6 bases and J by 3 bases, with 12 bases between the two germline ends. This CDR3 region has 12 residues. CDR1 is DFQATT, CDR2 SNEGSKA, per germline (reference sequence). The CDR3 region is CSAIPGFYEQYF. CDR3 coding DNA: TGCAGTGCCATACCGGGTTTCTACGAGCAGTACTTC.

This clonotype was counted only a few times. V gene TRBV7-7 combines with J gene TRBJ2-2; unclear D gene. Germline V lookup: CDR1 SSHAT, CDR2 FNYEAQ (reference sequence). V was pared by 5 bases and J by 5 bases, with 12 bases between. This CDR3 is 14 amino acids long. The CDR3 loop is CASSARLGTGELFF. CDR3 sequence (DNA): TGTGCCAGCAGCGCTAGGCTAGGGACCGGGGAGCTGTTTTTT.

The V gene is TRBV7-9, the J gene TRBJ2-3, with 8 bases that match TRBD2. CDR3 length: 17 amino acids. Germline loops: CDR1 SEHNR, CDR2 FQNEAQ (reference sequence). With 1 base clipped from V and 1 base from J, the junction kept 7 bases outside the gene matches. CDR3 bases: TGTGCCAGCAGCTTAGAGGCCAGCGGGAGATGCACAGATACGCAGTATTTT. It is translated as CASSLEASGRCTDTQYF.

This clonotype came up a few times. The chain is built from TRBV6-2 or TRBV6-3 and TRBJ2-3; the D is unclear. Germline CDR1 MNHEY, CDR2 SVGEGT. Trimming took 4 bases from V and 5 from J, leaving 10 bases between them. CDR3 size: 13 residues. The CDR3 nucleotides read TGTGCCAGCAGTTTTGGTTATTTAGATACGCAGTATTTT. It is translated as CASSFGYLDTQYF.

This clonotype was observed at least ten times. The chain has TRBV20-1 and TRBJ2-1; 9 bases are shared with TRBD2. Trimming at V came to 3 bases and at J to 4 bases, leaving 4 bases not matched to a gene. Germline V gene sequence: CDR1 DFQATT, CDR2 SNEGSKA (reference sequence). The CDR3 is 14 amino acids. CDR3 DNA: TGCAGTGCTAGGCGGACTAGCGTTTACAATGAGCAGTTCTTC. Translating gives CSARRTSVYNEQFF.

V and J are TRBV12-3 or TRBV12-4 and TRBJ2-3; D is uncertain. Trimming removed 6 bases at V and 2 bases at J, with 9 bases between. The CDR3 has 13 residues. The CDR3 DNA sequence: TGTGCCAGCAGCCTCTTTACCACAGATACGCAGTATTTT. The encoded protein is CASSLFTTDTQYF.

This rearrangement joins TRBV4-2 to TRBJ1-5; D unclear. The CDR3 sequence is 16 residues long. The germline V gene has CDR1 LGHNA and CDR2 YNFKEQ. Trimming removed 0 bases at V and 5 bases at J, with 14 bases between. The CDR3 loop reads CASSQEIGIGDQPQHF. The CDR3 DNA follows: TGTGCCAGCAGCCAAGAGATAGGTATTGGAGATCAGCCCCAGCATTTT.

The chain uses TRBV7-9 and TRBJ2-7; D tentatively reads TRBD1 or TRBD2 (6 bases each). The CDR3 is 15 amino acids. Germline CDR1 SEHNR, CDR2 FQNEAQ (reference sequence). V was clipped by 1 base and J by 3 bases, with 13 bases between them. CDR3 amino acids: CASSLGGDTIYEQYF. The CDR3 DNA is TGTGCCAGCAGCTTAGGGGGGGACACCATCTACGAGCAGTACTTC.

This clonotype was counted only a few times. This rearrangement joins TRBV9 to TRBJ2-1; no firm D call. Germline CDR1 is SGDLS and CDR2 is YYNGEE. This CDR3 is built from 16 residues. V was pared by 3 bases and J by 3 bases, with 16 bases between. CDR3 region: CASSAPTGGRYNEQFF. In DNA form, the CDR3 reads TGTGCCAGCAGCGCCCCTACGGGCGGACGCTACAATGAGCAGTTCTTC.

The rearrangement links TRBV5-1 to TRBJ1-1; 10 positions agree with TRBD1. Germline V lookup: CDR1 SGHRS, CDR2 YFSETQ. The CDR3 has 16 amino acids. After removal of 4 bases from V and 2 bases from J, the junction contained 8 bases not matched to a gene. CDR3 region: CASSRTGGLTNTEAFF. The CDR3 nucleotides read TGCGCCAGCAGCCGGACAGGGGGTTTAACCAACACTGAAGCTTTCTTT.

This clonotype was detected a few times. This sequence joins TRBV6-5 and TRBJ2-7, with no clear D. The germline V gene has CDR1 MNHEY and CDR2 SVGAGI. Trimming stripped 0 bases from V and 3 bases from J, with 6 bases between. The CDR3 contains 13 residues. CDR3 in amino acids: CASSYSRYYEQYF. CDR3 sequence (DNA): TGTGCCAGCAGTTACTCCCGATACTACGAGCAGTACTTC.